This T cell receptor (beta chain) emerged from a study of CD8 T cells in Susac syndrome. CDR1 is DFQATT, CDR2 SNEGSKA, per germline (reference sequence). This CDR3 contains 14 residues. J gave up 0 bases and V 5 bases, and 3 bases lay outside the gene matches. A quantity of roughly 0.5 to 1 ug RNA underwent reverse transcription using random hexamers. TCRdb redid the calling of the immunoSEQ multiplex PCR reads with MiXCR, one entry per CDR3 protein. Found here are approximately 150,000 distinct CDR3 sequences, approximately 93% of them singletons; the top ten hold roughly 0.1%. From blood CD8+ and CD4+ T cells, the TCR beta chain was sequenced.

V and J are TRBV20-1 and TRBJ2-2; 7 bases match TRBD2. The sequenced material came from CD4+ T cells from PBMCs. The sequence was collected from a human donor with multiple sclerosis. The CDR3 nucleotides read TGCAGTGCTCGAGCGGGACCGAACACCGGGGAGCTGTTTTTT. As protein: CSARAGPNTGELFF.